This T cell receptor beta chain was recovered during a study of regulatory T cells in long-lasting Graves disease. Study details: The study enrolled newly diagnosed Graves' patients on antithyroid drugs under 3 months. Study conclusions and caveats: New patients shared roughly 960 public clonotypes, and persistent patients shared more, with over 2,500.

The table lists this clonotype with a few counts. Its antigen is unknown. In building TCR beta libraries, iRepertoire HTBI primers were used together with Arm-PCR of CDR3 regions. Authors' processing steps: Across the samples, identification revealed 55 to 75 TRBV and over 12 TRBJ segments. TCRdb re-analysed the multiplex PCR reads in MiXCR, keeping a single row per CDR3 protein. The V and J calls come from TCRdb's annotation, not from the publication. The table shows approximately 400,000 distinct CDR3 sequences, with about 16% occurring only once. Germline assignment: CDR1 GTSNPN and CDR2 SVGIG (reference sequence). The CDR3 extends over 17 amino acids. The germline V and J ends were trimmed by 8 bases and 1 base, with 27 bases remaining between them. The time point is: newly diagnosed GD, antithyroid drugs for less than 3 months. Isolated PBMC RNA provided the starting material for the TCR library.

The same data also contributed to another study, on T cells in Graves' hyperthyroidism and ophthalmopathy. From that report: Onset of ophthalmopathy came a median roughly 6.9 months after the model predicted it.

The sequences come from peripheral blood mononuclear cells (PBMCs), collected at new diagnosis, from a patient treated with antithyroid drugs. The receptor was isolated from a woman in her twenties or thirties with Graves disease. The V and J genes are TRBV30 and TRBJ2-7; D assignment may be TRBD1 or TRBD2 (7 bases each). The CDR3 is CAALGSGTEVQSYEQYF. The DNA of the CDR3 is TGTGCCGCCTTAGGGAGCGGGACAGAGGTTCAGTCCTACGAGCAGTACTTC.